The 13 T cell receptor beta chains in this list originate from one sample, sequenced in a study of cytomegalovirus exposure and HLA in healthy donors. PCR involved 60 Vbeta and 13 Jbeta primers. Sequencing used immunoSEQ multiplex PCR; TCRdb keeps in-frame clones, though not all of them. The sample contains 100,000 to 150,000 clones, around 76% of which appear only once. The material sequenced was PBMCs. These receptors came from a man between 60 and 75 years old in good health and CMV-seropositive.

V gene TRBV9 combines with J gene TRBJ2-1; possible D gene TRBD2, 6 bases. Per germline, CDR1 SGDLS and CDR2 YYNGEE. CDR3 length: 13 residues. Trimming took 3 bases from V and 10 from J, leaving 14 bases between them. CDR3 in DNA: TGTGCCAGCAGCGCACGGTGGGGGAGGGAGCAGTTCTTC. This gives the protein CASSARWGREQFF.

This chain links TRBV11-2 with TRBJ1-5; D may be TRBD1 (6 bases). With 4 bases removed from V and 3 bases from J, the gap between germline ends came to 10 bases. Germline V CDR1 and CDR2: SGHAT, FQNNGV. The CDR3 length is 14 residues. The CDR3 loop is CASSSRTDNQPQHF. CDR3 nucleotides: TGTGCCAGCAGCTCTCGGACAGACAATCAGCCCCAGCATTTT.

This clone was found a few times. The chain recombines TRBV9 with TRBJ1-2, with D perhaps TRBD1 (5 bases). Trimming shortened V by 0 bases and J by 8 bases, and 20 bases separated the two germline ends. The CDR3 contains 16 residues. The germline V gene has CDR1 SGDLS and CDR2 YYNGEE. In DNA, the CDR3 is TGTGCCAGCAGCGTAGCCCGGGGAGGGACCCTTTACGGCTACACCTTC. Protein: CASSVARGGTLYGYTF.

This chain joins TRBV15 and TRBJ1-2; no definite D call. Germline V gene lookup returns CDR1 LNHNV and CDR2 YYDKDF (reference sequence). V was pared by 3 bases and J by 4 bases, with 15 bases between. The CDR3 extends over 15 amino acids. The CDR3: CATSRPLGPPYGYTF. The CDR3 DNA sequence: TGTGCCACCAGCAGGCCCCTTGGGCCACCCTATGGCTACACCTTC.

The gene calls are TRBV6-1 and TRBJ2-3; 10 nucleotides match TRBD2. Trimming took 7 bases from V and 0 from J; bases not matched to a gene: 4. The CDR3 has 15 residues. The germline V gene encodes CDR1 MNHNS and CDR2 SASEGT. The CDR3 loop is CASTETSGSTDTQYF. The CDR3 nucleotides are TGTGCCAGCACCGAGACTAGCGGGAGCACAGATACGCAGTATTTT.

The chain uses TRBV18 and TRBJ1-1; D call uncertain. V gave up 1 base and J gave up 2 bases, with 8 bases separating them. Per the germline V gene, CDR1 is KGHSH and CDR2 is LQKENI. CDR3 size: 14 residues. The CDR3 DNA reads TGTGCCAGCTCACCACGGGCAGATAACACTGAAGCTTTCTTT. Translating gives CASSPRADNTEAFF.

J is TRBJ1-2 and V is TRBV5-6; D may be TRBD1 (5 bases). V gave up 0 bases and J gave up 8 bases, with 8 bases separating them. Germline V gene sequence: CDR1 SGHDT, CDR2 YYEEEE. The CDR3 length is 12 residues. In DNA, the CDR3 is TGTGCCAGCAGCTTGGGGCGGGACGGCTACACCTTC. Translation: CASSLGRDGYTF.

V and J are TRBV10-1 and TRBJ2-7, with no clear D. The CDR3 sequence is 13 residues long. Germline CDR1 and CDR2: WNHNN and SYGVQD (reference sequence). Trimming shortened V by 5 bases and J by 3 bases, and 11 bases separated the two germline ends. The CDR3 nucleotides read TGCGCCAGCAGTTTGGGCCGTAACTACGAGCAGTACTTC. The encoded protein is CASSLGRNYEQYF.

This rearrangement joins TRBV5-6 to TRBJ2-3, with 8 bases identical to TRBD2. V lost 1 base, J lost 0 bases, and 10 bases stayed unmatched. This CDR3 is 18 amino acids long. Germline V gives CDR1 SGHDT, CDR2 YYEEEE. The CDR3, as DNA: TGTGCCAGCAGCTTGAGACTAGGCGGGGGGCCTAGCACAGATACGCAGTATTTT. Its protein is CASSLRLGGGPSTDTQYF.

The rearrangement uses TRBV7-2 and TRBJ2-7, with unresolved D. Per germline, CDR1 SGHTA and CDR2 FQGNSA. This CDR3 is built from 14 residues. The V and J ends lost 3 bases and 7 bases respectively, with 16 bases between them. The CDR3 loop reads CASSFTASYEEQYF. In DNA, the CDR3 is TGTGCCAGCAGCTTTACAGCTTCCTACGAAGAGCAGTACTTC.

The CDR3 coding sequence is TGTGCCTGGAACAGGGGTAGCACCGGGGAGCTGTTTTTT. Protein product: CAWNRGSTGELFF. This chain uses TRBV30 with TRBJ2-2, with 7 positions matching TRBD1. CDR1 GTSNPN and CDR2 SVGIG come from the germline V gene (reference sequence). The CDR3 spans 13 residues. Trimming took 4 bases from V and 4 from J; bases not matched to a gene: 3. The full variable domain, in which reference TRBV30 and TRBJ2-2 provide the parts outside the CDR3, is SQTIHQWPATLVQPVGSPLSLECTVEGTSNPNLYWYRQAAGRGLQLLFYSVGIGQISSEVPQNLSASRPQDRQFILSSKKLLLSDSGFYLCAWNRGSTGELFFGEGSRLTVL.

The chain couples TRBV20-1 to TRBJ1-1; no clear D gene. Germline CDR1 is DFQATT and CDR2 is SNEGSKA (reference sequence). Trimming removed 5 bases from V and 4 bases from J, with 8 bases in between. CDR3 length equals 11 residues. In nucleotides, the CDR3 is TGCAGTGCTTCACAGTCCACTGAAGCTTTCTTT. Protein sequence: CSASQSTEAFF.

DNA for the CDR3: TGCGCCAGCAGCATTGGGGCTGGCACTGAAGCTTTCTTT. It is translated as CASSIGAGTEAFF. The chain links TRBV5-1 to TRBJ1-1, with a tentative D call TRBD1 (5 bases). The CDR3 covers 13 residues. The V end lost 4 bases, the J end lost 4 bases, and 11 bases lay between the germline ends. Per germline, CDR1 SGHRS and CDR2 YFSETQ.